This is a list of T cell receptor beta chains from one sample in a study of blood T cell repertoires in COVID-19. TCRdb's table, derived via immunoSEQ multiplex PCR, lists solely in-frame clones and lacks some. Of 140,000 to 150,000 clones listed, around 81% are singletons. Sequenced: peripheral blood. The origin of the receptors is a man aged 55 to 70 with active or convalescent COVID-19. CDR3s include the opening cysteine and the closing phenylalanine or tryptophan. The D gene is left open where the match is weak. Clone size is stated in some rows and not others, as once, few, many or a class when expanded.

>TRBJ1-5|TRBV28|.|.
CASRGPGQPQHF
TGTGCCAGCAGGGGGCCGGGTCAGCCCCAGCATTTT
>TRBJ2-2|TRBV7-2|.|.
CASSLSLAAGELFF
TGTGCCAGCAGCTTATCGCTAGCCGCCGGGGAGCTGTTTTTT
>TRBJ1-1|TRBV6-5|.|TRBD1
CASSQLQGAAEAFF
TGTGCCAGCAGTCAACTCCAGGGGGCGGCTGAAGCTTTCTTT
>TRBJ1-1|TRBV19|.|.
CASTPPPDKNTEAFF
TGTGCCAGTACCCCTCCCCCCGACAAGAACACTGAAGCTTTCTTT
>TRBJ1-4|TRBV3-1/TRBV3-2|.|.
CASRTARGEKLFF
TGTGCCAGCAGGACGGCCCGGGGGGAAAAACTGTTTTTT
>TRBJ2-1|TRBV27|.|TRBD2
CASSRLAGGRNEQFF
TGTGCCAGCAGTAGACTAGCGGGAGGGAGGAATGAGCAGTTCTTC
>TRBJ2-3|TRBV27|few|TRBD2
CASRPTSGREYF
TGTGCCAGCAGGCCAACTAGCGGGAGGGAGTATTTT
>TRBJ2-5|TRBV30|.|TRBD2
CAWRPSGSRETQYF
TGTGCCTGGAGACCTAGCGGGAGCAGAGAGACCCAGTACTTC
>TRBJ2-7|TRBV12-3/TRBV12-4|.|.
CASTLRNGYEQYF
TGTGCCAGCACATTGCGGAATGGTTACGAGCAGTACTTC
>TRBJ1-1|TRBV18|.|.
CASSPPSRRNTEAFF
TGTGCCAGCTCACCACCGAGCCGGAGGAACACTGAAGCTTTCTTT
>TRBJ1-1|TRBV29-1|once|.
CSAEADTEAFF
TGCAGTGCCGAGGCTGACACTGAAGCTTTCTTT
>TRBJ2-7|TRBV12-3/TRBV12-4|.|TRBD1
CASNPTGDEQYF
TGTGCCAGCAATCCGACAGGGGACGAGCAGTACTTC
>TRBJ2-1|TRBV7-7|.|TRBD2
CASSLDRTSRNEQFF
TGTGCCAGCAGCTTAGATCGGACTAGCAGGAATGAGCAGTTCTTC
>TRBJ2-7|TRBV28|.|TRBD1
CASSSFPRTGAIYEQYF
TGTGCCAGCAGTTCCTTCCCCCGGACAGGGGCAATCTACGAGCAGTACTTC
>TRBJ1-2|TRBV7-9|once|.
CASSLDAGLYGYTF
TGTGCCAGCAGCTTAGATGCCGGTCTCTATGGCTACACCTTC
>TRBJ2-7|TRBV9|.|TRBD1
CASSVGQGSLHEQYF
TGTGCCAGCAGCGTAGGACAGGGAAGTTTGCACGAGCAGTACTTC
>TRBJ1-1|TRBV29-1|few|.
CSVIGLNTEAFF
TGCAGCGTGATTGGGCTGAACACTGAAGCTTTCTTT
>TRBJ2-3|TRBV5-1|.|TRBD2
CASRTGGASGTDTQYF
TGCGCCAGCAGAACCGGGGGGGCTAGCGGCACAGATACGCAGTATTTT
>TRBJ1-1|TRBV5-6|.|.
CASSLSRTEAFF
TGTGCCAGCAGCTTGTCCCGTACTGAAGCTTTCTTT
>TRBJ1-5|TRBV5-6|.|TRBD1
CASSFLDRGIEQPQHF
TGTGCCAGCAGCTTCTTGGACAGGGGGATCGAGCAGCCCCAGCATTTT
>TRBJ2-1|TRBV18|.|TRBD2
CASSPGLAGGPKQFF
TGTGCCAGCTCACCTGGTCTAGCGGGAGGGCCGAAGCAGTTCTTC
>TRBJ2-5|TRBV18|few|.
CASSPLGLRETQYF
TGTGCCAGCTCACCATTGGGCCTCAGGGAGACCCAGTACTTC
>TRBJ2-5|TRBV5-1|.|TRBD1
CASSSQGVETQYF
TGCGCCAGCAGCTCGCAGGGGGTGGAGACCCAGTACTTC
>TRBJ2-2|TRBV11-3|.|TRBD1
CASSADRPNTGELFF
TGTGCCAGCAGCGCGGACAGGCCGAACACCGGGGAGCTGTTTTTT
>TRBJ2-3|TRBV7-9|.|TRBD2
CASSSGTSDTDTQYF
TGTGCCAGCAGCTCCGGGACTAGCGACACAGATACGCAGTATTTT
>TRBJ1-5|TRBV27|.|TRBD1
CASSLMTGRGQPQHF
TGTGCCAGCAGTTTAATGACAGGGAGAGGGCAGCCCCAGCATTTT
>TRBJ1-5|TRBV28|.|.
CASSPRFRDSNQPQHF
TGTGCCAGCAGCCCACGATTCAGGGATAGCAATCAGCCCCAGCATTTT
>TRBJ1-1|TRBV18|once|.
CASSPTLAGANTEAFF
TGTGCCAGCTCACCTACCCTCGCAGGTGCAAACACTGAAGCTTTCTTT
>TRBJ1-2|TRBV18|.|.
CASSPPQGTNYGYTF
TGTGCCAGCTCACCACCGCAGGGAACAAACTATGGCTACACCTTC
>TRBJ2-7|TRBV28|once|.
CATVGDKIYEQYF
TGTGCCACCGTCGGGGACAAGATCTACGAGCAGTACTTC
>TRBJ1-5|TRBV20-1|few|TRBD1
CSASGQAWGNQPQHF
TGCAGTGCTAGTGGACAGGCCTGGGGCAATCAGCCCCAGCATTTT
>TRBJ1-1|TRBV19|.|TRBD1
CASNSGQGYVDPEAFF
TGTGCCAGTAACTCGGGACAGGGCTACGTCGACCCTGAAGCTTTCTTT
>TRBJ1-1|TRBV5-4|.|.
CASTTQTGGSTEAFF
TGTGCCAGCACCACCCAGACGGGGGGATCTACTGAAGCTTTCTTT
>TRBJ2-7|TRBV2|.|.
CASNGRGYEQYF
TGTGCCAGCAACGGTAGGGGCTACGAGCAGTACTTC
>TRBJ1-5|TRBV5-6|.|TRBD1
CASSLTGARPQHF
TGTGCCAGCAGTTTGACAGGGGCTCGGCCCCAGCATTTT
>TRBJ2-5|TRBV7-2|once|.
CASSLSGGRLAQETQYF
TGTGCCAGCAGCTTATCGGGGGGCCGACTAGCACAAGAGACCCAGTACTTC
>TRBJ2-7|TRBV6-5|.|TRBD2
CAVRRTSGGAYEQYF
TGTGCCGTTCGAAGGACTAGCGGAGGGGCCTACGAGCAGTACTTC
>TRBJ1-1|TRBV6-5|few|.
CASSRTGMNTEAFF
TGTGCCAGCAGTAGAACAGGGATGAACACTGAAGCTTTCTTT
>TRBJ2-3|TRBV6-2/TRBV6-3|.|.
CASSDSLLGIWRDPPRDTQYF
TGTGCCAGCAGCGACAGCCTCCTAGGGATATGGCGTGATCCCCCGAGAGATACGCAGTATTTT
>TRBJ1-1|TRBV4-1|few|.
CASSQGHGIFTEAFF
TGCGCCAGCAGCCAAGGACACGGGATTTTCACTGAAGCTTTCTTT
>TRBJ1-5|TRBV10-3|.|.
CATGTGGDNQPQHF
TGTGCCACCGGGACTGGGGGAGATAATCAGCCCCAGCATTTT
>TRBJ1-1|TRBV2|.|.
CASSRRVDTEAFF
TGTGCCAGCAGTCGAAGAGTGGACACTGAAGCTTTCTTT
>TRBJ2-2|TRBV27|.|.
CASSSQTGELFF
TGTGCCAGCAGTTCCCAAACCGGGGAGCTGTTTTTT
>TRBJ2-1|TRBV5-4|.|TRBD1
CASSRITGVNEQFF
TGTGCCAGCAGCCGGATCACAGGGGTCAATGAGCAGTTCTTC
>TRBJ1-4|TRBV15|.|.
CATSRPVANEKLFF
TGTGCCACCAGCAGACCCGTAGCTAATGAAAAACTGTTTTTT
>TRBJ1-6|TRBV3-1/TRBV3-2|.|TRBD1
CASTTGTGYSPLHF
TGTGCCAGCACCACCGGGACAGGGTATTCACCCCTCCACTTT
>TRBJ2-7|TRBV19|.|.
CASSVTGANEQYF
TGTGCCAGTAGTGTGACAGGTGCCAACGAGCAGTACTTC
>TRBJ1-2|TRBV28|.|TRBD1
CASSQGQFPNYGYTF
TGTGCCAGCAGCCAGGGACAGTTCCCAAACTATGGCTACACCTTC
>TRBJ2-1|TRBV28|few|TRBD1
CASLTGDAYNEQFF
TGTGCCAGCTTGACAGGGGACGCCTACAATGAGCAGTTCTTC
>TRBJ1-5|TRBV6-5|.|.
CASKGGGQPQHF
TGTGCCAGCAAAGGGGGGGGTCAGCCCCAGCATTTT
>TRBJ2-2|TRBV19|.|.
CASSGPGQLNTGELFF
TGTGCCAGTAGTGGTCCAGGACAGCTAAACACCGGGGAGCTGTTTTTT
>TRBJ1-2|TRBV6-5|.|TRBD1
CASSYFDRGRGYTF
TGTGCCAGCAGTTACTTCGACAGGGGTCGTGGCTACACCTTC
>TRBJ1-1|TRBV10-2|few|.
CASSGRSNTEAFF
TGCGCCAGCAGTGGGAGGTCAAACACTGAAGCTTTCTTT
>TRBJ1-1|TRBV15|.|.
CATSGYRYTEAFF
TGTGCCACCAGCGGATACAGGTACACTGAAGCTTTCTTT
>TRBJ1-2|TRBV27|once|.
CASSLRTDFYGYTF
TGTGCCAGCAGTTTAAGGACAGATTTCTATGGCTACACCTTC
>TRBJ2-1|TRBV9|.|TRBD2
CASSAPSRASGKDNEQFF
TGTGCCAGCAGCGCCCCCTCTCGGGCTAGCGGGAAGGACAATGAGCAGTTCTTC
>TRBJ2-7|TRBV3-1/TRBV3-2|.|.
CASSQPSFEQYF
TGTGCCAGCAGTCAACCTTCGTTCGAGCAGTACTTC
>TRBJ2-2|TRBV25-1|.|.
CASSVPGPTGELFF
TGTGCCAGCAGTGTCCCGGGTCCAACCGGGGAGCTGTTTTTT
>TRBJ2-5|TRBV24-1|.|TRBD2
CATSRSRGGETQYF
TGTGCCACCAGTCGGAGTCGGGGAGGGGAGACCCAGTACTTC